The 3 T cell receptor beta chains below all came from one sample that was sequenced in a study of T-cell reconstitution after alpha-beta-depleted transplantation in children. This sample's TCRbeta library carried unique molecular identifier barcodes. TCRdb reprocessed the PCR reads via MiXCR and lists one record per CDR3 protein. This sample has some 340,000 distinct CDR3 sequences, with 10% found just once. The sample here was PBMCs from the stem cell graft donor, taken from the stem cell graft. These TCRs come from a human donor who donated a stem cell graft to a child with acute lymphoblastic leukemia.

This clonotype turned up a few times. The rearrangement links TRBV6-5 to TRBJ2-7, with 8 positions matching TRBD2. The V gene's germline CDR1 is MNHEY and CDR2 SVGAGI. This CDR3 is 15 amino acids long. Unmatched junction bases numbered 7, after V lost 1 base and J lost 5 bases. DNA of the CDR3: TGTGCCAGCAGTTACTACGGGACTAGTATCCACGAGCAGTACTTC. Translated, it gives CASSYYGTSIHEQYF.

This clonotype was detected only a few times. The rearrangement uses TRBV7-8 and TRBJ1-4; TRBD1 is a possible D gene (6 bases). Trimming left V 6 bases short and J 8 bases short, with 16 bases between. Germline V lookup: CDR1 SGHVS, CDR2 FQNEAQ. The CDR3 spans 14 residues. In nucleotides, the CDR3 is TGTGCCAGCAGGGCACAGGGCGCCGACGAAAAACTGTTTTTT. Translated: CASRAQGADEKLFF.

This clonotype was detected a few times. The gene calls are TRBV20-1 and TRBJ1-2; D is possibly TRBD1 (5 bases). Looked up from germline, CDR1 is DFQATT and CDR2 is SNEGSKA (reference sequence). The length of the CDR3 is 12 residues. V was clipped by 4 bases and J by 2 bases, with 8 bases between them. This chain's CDR3 is CSANRGNYGYTF. The CDR3 nucleotides read TGCAGTGCTAACCGGGGGAACTATGGCTACACCTTC.